The 8 T cell receptor beta chains below all came from one sample that was sequenced in a study of vaccination effects on CD4 cells after COVID-19. Ahead of sequencing, the ViraFEST assay grew antigen-specific CD4+ T cells using viral peptide pools. Following a roughly 9-day culture, CD4+ T cells were purified. Their recognized antigens are unknown. Method: immunoSEQ multiplex PCR; TCRdb's copy keeps in-frame clones and lacks some. The sample lists about 79,000 clones, roughly four fifths seen once, with under 2% in the top ten. The sample was CD4+ T cells from PBMCs cultured with HCoV-229E spike peptides, taken before COVID-19 vaccination. Source of these receptors: a human donor who received a COVID-19 vaccine.

This clone came up once. The chain combines TRBV4-3 with TRBJ2-5; D is possibly TRBD2 (6 bases). Looked up from germline, CDR1 is LGHNA and CDR2 is YSLEER. The CDR3 has 13 residues. V lost 5 bases and J 2 bases, leaving 9 bases between the germline ends. This CDR3 reads CASSSGLQETQYF. The CDR3 coding sequence is TGCGCCAGCAGCTCGGGACTGCAAGAGACCCAGTACTTC.

This clone has more than one count but fewer than ten. The V call is TRBV27, the J call TRBJ1-2; D may be TRBD1 (5 bases). Germline V gene lookup returns CDR1 MNHEY and CDR2 SMNVEV (reference sequence). V lost 6 bases and J 2 bases, leaving 10 bases between the germline ends. This CDR3 comprises 13 residues. The CDR3 sequence is CASRGGGNYGYTF. The DNA for the CDR3 is TGTGCCAGCAGGGGCGGGGGGAACTATGGCTACACCTTC.

The chain carries TRBV7-2 and TRBJ1-6; 7 bases match TRBD1. The CDR3 extends over 14 amino acids. Germline CDR1 SGHTA, CDR2 FQGNSA. J lost 9 bases, V lost 5 bases, and 7 bases had no gene match. CDR3 amino acids: CASSLEGASSPLHF. CDR3 nucleotides: TGTGCCAGCAGCCTAGAGGGGGCGAGTTCACCCCTCCACTTT.

V usage is TRBV19 and J usage is TRBJ2-2; D unresolved. The CDR3 covers 13 residues. V lost 2 bases, J lost 4 bases, and 5 bases lay in between. Germline V gene data show CDR1 as LNHDA and CDR2 as SQIVND (reference sequence). The CDR3 bases are TGTGCCAGTAGTATACAGTTCACCGGGGAGCTGTTTTTT. Amino acids: CASSIQFTGELFF.

The genes are TRBV10-3 and TRBJ1-2; TRBD1 is a possible D gene (5 bases). CDR3 length: 13 residues. V dropped 3 bases and J dropped 7 bases, with 12 bases sitting between them. The germline V gene has CDR1 ENHRY and CDR2 SYGVKD. The CDR3 loop is CAISDAAGSGYTF. CDR3 DNA sequence: TGTGCCATCAGTGATGCGGCAGGGAGTGGCTACACCTTC.

The chain joins TRBV24-1 to TRBJ2-7; D call uncertain. Germline V gives CDR1 KGHDR, CDR2 SFDVKD. V dropped 4 bases and J dropped 0 bases, with 33 bases sitting between them. The CDR3 is 22 amino acids. This CDR3 is CATSEDFLRTTVNPNPSYEQYV. As DNA, the CDR3 is TGTGCCACCAGTGAAGACTTCTTGCGGACCACAGTAAACCCAAATCCCTCCTACGAGCAGTACGTC.

V usage is TRBV6-4 and J usage is TRBJ1-1; a possible D gene is TRBD1 (5 bases). Germline CDR1 reads MRHNA; CDR2 reads SNTAGT. This CDR3 has 13 residues. The V end lost 3 bases, the J end lost 0 bases, and 5 bases lay between the germline ends. The CDR3 sequence is CASSEGVNTEAFF. The DNA of the CDR3 is TGTGCCAGCAGTGAAGGGGTGAACACTGAAGCTTTCTTT.

The chain has TRBV10-2 and TRBJ2-1; 12 bases agree with TRBD2. Germline V gene sequence: CDR1 WSHSY, CDR2 SAAADI. V was clipped by 8 bases and J by 7 bases; unmatched bases: 9. The length of the CDR3 is 15 residues. The CDR3 sequence is CASLLSSGGGNEQFF. DNA of the CDR3: TGCGCCAGCTTACTCTCTAGCGGGGGGGGTAATGAGCAGTTCTTC.